The sequence of this T cell receptor (beta chain) was determined in a study of beta chain features in type 1 diabetes. Study-level information: Healthy donors, compared against patients, showed similar age, gender and cell yields. Examination spanned about 99 million sorted cells from all samples. General observations from the study: There was a moderate but significant shortening of TCRB CDR3s in all four CD4+ subsets of Type 1 diabetes patients. Patients with type 1 diabetes carried fewer insertions and had more deletions at their VDJ junctions.

This CDR3 contains 14 residues. V lost 2 bases and J lost 7; bases outside the gene matches: 4. Germline loops: CDR1 SGDLS, CDR2 YYNGEE. This clone was found a few times. The antigen remains unidentified. The investigators reverse transcribed all of the isolated RNA, so they sequenced expressed TCRB transcripts. Profiled with immunoSEQ multiplex PCR; TCRdb holds only in-frame clones, not every one. Of 680,000 or so clones detected, roughly 12% appear once; the ten largest clones hold less than 0.025%. Every participating donor gave one draw, a heparinised blood sample averaging roughly 100 mL. Sequenced material: naive CD4+ T cells from blood. The rearrangement joins TRBV9 to TRBJ2-7, with 12 bases lining up with TRBD1. The TCR was taken from a man younger than 30 with type 1 diabetes. CDR3 amino acids: CASSVRDRGREQYF. The CDR3 DNA is TGTGCCAGCAGCGTCAGGGACAGGGGGCGAGAGCAGTACTTC.